These 22 T cell receptor beta chains came from one sample sequenced in a study of control samples from healthy donors and cancer patients. Libraries were prepared by immunoSEQ multiplex PCR; TCRdb keeps only in-frame clonotypes and omits some of them. The sample yields around 130,000 clones, about 88% seen once. Sequencing was done on a sample of blood. The receptors originated from a man between 50 and 59 years old in good health.

The V call is TRBV3-1 (or the pseudogene TRBV3-2), the J call TRBJ2-2, with TRBD2 identical over 8 bases. Germline values: CDR1 LGHDT, CDR2 YNNKEL (reference sequence). The ends lost 1 base at V and 3 bases at J; junction bases unmatched: 4. This CDR3 comprises 16 residues. CDR3 loop: CASSQGAGGYTGELFF. CDR3 coding DNA: TGTGCCAGCAGCCAAGGGGCGGGGGGCTACACCGGGGAGCTGTTTTTT.

The chain recombines TRBV19 with TRBJ2-5, with 10 bases that match TRBD1. This CDR3 is 16 amino acids long. The germline CDR1 and CDR2 sequences are LNHDA and SQIVND (reference sequence). Trimming at V came to 4 bases and at J to 5 bases, leaving 10 bases not matched to a gene. As DNA, the CDR3 is TGTGCCAGTAGTAGAAAACGACAGGGGGCGGATGAGACCCAGTACTTC. It is translated as CASSRKRQGADETQYF. The full variable domain, in which reference TRBV19 and TRBJ2-5 provide the parts outside the CDR3, is DGGITQSPKYLFRKEGQNVTLSCEQNLNHDAMYWYRQDPGQGLRLIYYSQIVNDFQKGDIAEGYSVSREKKESFPLTVTSAQKNPTAFYLCASSRKRQGADETQYFGPGTRLLVL.

This chain connects TRBV18 to TRBJ2-1; TRBD2 matches at 11 bases. Germline CDR1 reads KGHSH; CDR2 reads LQKENI. V was pared by 0 bases and J by 8 bases, with 6 bases of the junction left unmatched. CDR3 size: 16 residues. CDR3 protein: CASSPPALAGEDEQFF. The CDR3 nucleotides read TGTGCCAGCTCACCACCGGCACTAGCGGGGGAGGATGAGCAGTTCTTC.

The rearrangement uses TRBV28 and TRBJ2-6; D uncertain. Germline V gives CDR1 MDHEN, CDR2 SYDVKM. The CDR3 consists of 15 residues. Between the trimmed V and J ends, which lost 6 bases and 2 bases, there was a span of 11 bases. The chain's CDR3 is CASSKTYPGANVLTF. CDR3 bases: TGTGCCAGCAGCAAGACGTATCCTGGGGCCAACGTCCTGACTTTC. Combining the CDR3 with reference TRBV28 and TRBJ2-6 gives the whole variable domain DVKVTQSSRYLVKRTGEKVFLECVQDMDHENMFWYRQDPGLGLRLIYFSYDVKMKEKGDIPEGYSVSREKKERFSLILESASTNQTSMYLCASSKTYPGANVLTFGAGSRLTVL.

This clone has just a few counts. The V call is TRBV10-3, the J call TRBJ1-5; 8 bases are a match to TRBD1. The CDR3 is made up of 14 amino acids. CDR1 ENHRY and CDR2 SYGVKD come from the germline V gene. Germline trimming cut 10 bases from V and 4 bases from J; bases unmatched to any gene: 9. CDR3 DNA: TGTGCCAGTAACCAGGGGGCGCGTAATCAGCCCCAGCATTTT. It codes for CASNQGARNQPQHF.

V and J are TRBV7-2 and TRBJ1-5; no firm D call. Germline V gene lookup returns CDR1 SGHTA and CDR2 FQGNSA. The V gene lost 2 bases and the J gene lost 6 bases, with 14 bases spanning the gap. The CDR3 consists of 15 residues. This chain's CDR3 is CASSLSMWAGQPQHF. In DNA, the CDR3 is TGTGCCAGCAGCTTATCCATGTGGGCCGGTCAGCCCCAGCATTTT.

The rearrangement uses TRBV3-1 (or the pseudogene TRBV3-2) and TRBJ1-5, with D unresolved. The CDR3 runs to 15 residues. Trimming took 4 bases from V and 6 from J, leaving 16 bases between them. Germline assignment: CDR1 LGHDT and CDR2 YNNKEL (reference sequence). The CDR3 DNA is TGTGCCAGCAGCCCCCGGTCCCTCCCAGGTCAGCCCCAGCATTTT. This sequence encodes CASSPRSLPGQPQHF.

The chain has TRBV30 and TRBJ2-2; D gene uncertain. Per germline, CDR1 GTSNPN and CDR2 SVGIG (reference sequence). This CDR3 has 13 residues. The ends were cut back, 0 bases at V and 0 bases at J, with 2 bases in the middle. CDR3 DNA sequence: TGTGCCTGGAGTGTCACGAACACCGGGGAGCTGTTTTTT. Its translation: CAWSVTNTGELFF.

As to this clone: Germline and junction disagree at one end, which may indicate a read error. The chain joins TRBV3-1 (or the pseudogene TRBV3-2) to TRBJ1-5, with 8 bases lining up with TRBD1. Per germline, CDR1 LGHDT and CDR2 YNNKEL (reference sequence). The CDR3 extends over 14 amino acids. CDR3 loop: CASSQDRGRQAQHF. The CDR3 nucleotides are TGTGCCAGCAGCCAAGACAGGGGGCGTCAGGCCCAGCATTTT.

The chain combines TRBV28 with TRBJ2-3, with D unresolved. V was trimmed by 8 bases and J by 4 bases, leaving 13 bases between them. The CDR3 runs to 13 residues. Germline CDR1 and CDR2: MDHEN and SYDVKM. CDR3 sequence (DNA): TGTGCCAGCCGGGCCGAGCGAGCAGATACGCAGTATTTT. It yields the protein CASRAERADTQYF.

This chain connects TRBV5-1 to TRBJ2-2, with D perhaps TRBD1 or TRBD2 (5 bases each). Germline V gene data show CDR1 as SGHRS and CDR2 as YFSETQ. This CDR3 has 15 amino acids. V was clipped by 7 bases and J by 1 base, with 14 bases between them. In nucleotides, the CDR3 is TGCGCCAGCCAGACCGGGACGGTGAACACCGGGGAGCTGTTTTTT. The encoded protein is CASQTGTVNTGELFF.

The V gene is TRBV25-1, the J gene TRBJ2-7; no reliable D call. Germline V gene sequence: CDR1 MGHDK, CDR2 SYGVNS. V shed 6 bases and J shed 0 bases, with 12 bases lying between them. There are 14 residues in the CDR3. CDR3 DNA: TGTGCCAGCAGGGCAGACTCCTACTCCTACGAGCAGTACTTC. This codes for CASRADSYSYEQYF.

A remark on this clone: No DNA is shown, since the ends of the CDR3 on it are uncertain; the CDR3 is the one TCRdb lists. The chain uses TRBV28 and TRBJ1-1; the D call in the table, TRBD1, was not verified against the DNA. Germline CDR1 and CDR2: MDHEN and SYDVKM. Ends included, the CDR3 has 16 residues. This chain's CDR3 is CASSSSPTGARAEAFF.

The V call is TRBV14, the J call TRBJ2-2; the match to TRBD1 covers 10 bases. Trimming took 4 bases from V and 6 from J; bases not matched to a gene: 5. Germline V gene lookup returns CDR1 SGHDN and CDR2 FVKESK. The CDR3 has 15 amino acids. The CDR3: CASSPTGTGAGELFF. The DNA of the CDR3 is TGTGCCAGCAGCCCCACCGGGACAGGGGCCGGGGAGCTGTTTTTT.

The chain employs TRBV4-1 and TRBJ2-5; maybe TRBD1 (7 bases). This CDR3 spans 15 amino acids. Trimming shortened V by 3 bases and J by 5 bases, and 16 bases separated the two germline ends. Germline V lookup: CDR1 MGHRA, CDR2 YSYEKL. The CDR3 sequence: CASSQRGGGWETQYF. The CDR3 nucleotides read TGCGCCAGCAGCCAGAGAGGAGGGGGCTGGGAGACCCAGTACTTC.

This clone has only one observation. The V gene is TRBV28, the J gene TRBJ1-6, with TRBD1 as a possible D gene (6 bases). Trimming took 7 bases from V and 2 from J, leaving 12 bases between them. Germline V gene lookup returns CDR1 MDHEN and CDR2 SYDVKM. The CDR3 loop spans 15 amino acids. The CDR3 is CASTPGDTYNSPLHF. Here the CDR3 DNA reads TGTGCCAGCACTCCAGGGGACACCTATAATTCACCCCTCCACTTT.

The gene calls are TRBV6-1 and TRBJ1-4; D might be TRBD1 (6 bases). V lost 4 bases and J 0 bases, leaving 12 bases between the germline ends. The V gene's germline CDR1 is MNHNS and CDR2 SASEGT. This CDR3 is 16 amino acids long. CDR3: CASSVYRVATNEKLFF. Here the CDR3 DNA reads TGTGCCAGCAGTGTATACAGGGTTGCAACTAATGAAAAACTGTTTTTT.

The chain combines TRBV29-1 with TRBJ1-2; 7 bases align to TRBD1. The CDR3 contains 12 residues. Germline-derived CDR1 and CDR2 are SQVTM and ANQGSEA. J lost 1 base, V lost 7 bases, and 3 bases had no gene match. Here the CDR3 reads CSAGTDNYGYTF. CDR3 nucleotide sequence: TGCAGCGCCGGGACAGATAACTATGGCTACACCTTC.

The chain links TRBV10-1 to TRBJ2-3, with D hard to call. V was pared by 2 bases and J by 6 bases, with 6 bases between. Germline assignment: CDR1 WNHNN and CDR2 SYGVQD (reference sequence). The CDR3 is 12 residues long. The CDR3 region is CASSEVQDTQYF. In DNA form, the CDR3 reads TGCGCCAGCAGTGAGGTTCAGGATACGCAGTATTTT.

The V call is TRBV12-3 or TRBV12-4, the J call TRBJ1-1; D not resolved. This CDR3 spans 12 amino acids. V was shortened by 5 bases and J by 6 bases, with 10 bases between the two germline ends. The CDR3 coding sequence is TGTGCCAGCAGTCTCCCGAGGTCTGAAGCTTTCTTT. Amino acids: CASSLPRSEAFF.

This chain joins TRBV4-1 and TRBJ2-5; D unclear. The germline CDR1 and CDR2 sequences are MGHRA and YSYEKL. The CDR3 contains 14 residues. V was clipped by 1 base and J by 4 bases, with 10 bases between them. CDR3 loop: CASSQGRISETQYF. CDR3 sequence (DNA): TGCGCCAGCAGCCAAGGACGGATTTCAGAGACCCAGTACTTC.

The V gene is TRBV14, the J gene TRBJ2-5; D gene uncertain. This CDR3 has 15 amino acids. V shed 2 bases and J shed 4 bases, with 14 bases lying between them. Looked up from germline, CDR1 is SGHDN and CDR2 is FVKESK. CDR3 sequence reads: CASSQKSWFGETQYF. CDR3 nucleotides: TGTGCCAGCAGCCAAAAATCGTGGTTTGGAGAGACCCAGTACTTC.